The clone carrying this T cell receptor beta chain was counted between two and nine times. The entry originates in a study of OX40 agonist ivuxolimab in advanced cancers. The repertoire was sequenced with immunoSEQ multiplex PCR; TCRdb's copy has only in-frame clones and lacks some. The table shows around 62,000 clones, with about 83% occurring only once. Germline CDR1 is MNHNS and CDR2 is SASEGT. This CDR3 is 13 amino acids long. V lost 5 bases and J 5 bases, leaving 12 bases between the germline ends. The material was CD4+ or CD8+ T cells sorted from blood, obtained in a trial of the OX40 agonist ivuxolimab. The receptor's source is an adult with an advanced solid tumor such as melanoma, head and neck, liver or kidney cancer. The chain combines TRBV6-1 with TRBJ1-1; perhaps TRBD1 as D (5 bases). The CDR3 reads CASSWVGETEAFF. For the CDR3, the DNA is TGTGCCAGCAGTTGGGTAGGGGAGACTGAAGCTTTCTTT.